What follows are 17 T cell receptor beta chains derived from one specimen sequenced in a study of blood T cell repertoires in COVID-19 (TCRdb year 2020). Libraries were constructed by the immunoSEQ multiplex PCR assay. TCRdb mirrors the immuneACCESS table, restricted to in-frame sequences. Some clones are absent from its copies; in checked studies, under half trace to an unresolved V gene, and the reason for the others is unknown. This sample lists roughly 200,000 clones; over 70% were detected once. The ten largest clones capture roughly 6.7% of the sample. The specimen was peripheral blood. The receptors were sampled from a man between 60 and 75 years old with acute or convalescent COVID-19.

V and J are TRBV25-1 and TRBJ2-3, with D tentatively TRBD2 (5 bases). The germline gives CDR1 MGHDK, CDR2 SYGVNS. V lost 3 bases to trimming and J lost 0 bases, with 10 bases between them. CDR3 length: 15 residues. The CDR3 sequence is CASSDPTRSTDTQYF. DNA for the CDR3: TGTGCCAGCAGTGATCCCACTAGGAGCACAGATACGCAGTATTTT.

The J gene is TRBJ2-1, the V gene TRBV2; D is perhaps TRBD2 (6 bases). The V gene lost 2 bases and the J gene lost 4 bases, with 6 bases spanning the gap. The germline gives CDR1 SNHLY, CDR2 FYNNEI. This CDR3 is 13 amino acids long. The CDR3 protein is CASSERGYNEQFF. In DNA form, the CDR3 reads TGTGCCAGCAGTGAACGGGGGTACAATGAGCAGTTCTTC.

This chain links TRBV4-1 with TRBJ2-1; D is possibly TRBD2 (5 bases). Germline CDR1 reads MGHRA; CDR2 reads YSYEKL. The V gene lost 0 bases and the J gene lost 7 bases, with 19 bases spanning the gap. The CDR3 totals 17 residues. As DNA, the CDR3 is TGCGCCAGCAGCCAAGATCGTGGGAGTTTATCTATGAATGAGCAGTTCTTC. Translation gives CASSQDRGSLSMNEQFF.

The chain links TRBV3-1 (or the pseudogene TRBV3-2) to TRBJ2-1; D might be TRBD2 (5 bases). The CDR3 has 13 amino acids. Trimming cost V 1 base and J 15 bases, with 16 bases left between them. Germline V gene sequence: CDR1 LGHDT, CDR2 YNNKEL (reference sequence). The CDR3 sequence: CASSQGTRGSGFF. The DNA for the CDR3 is TGTGCCAGCAGCCAAGGGACCCGGGGTTCGGGGTTCTTC.

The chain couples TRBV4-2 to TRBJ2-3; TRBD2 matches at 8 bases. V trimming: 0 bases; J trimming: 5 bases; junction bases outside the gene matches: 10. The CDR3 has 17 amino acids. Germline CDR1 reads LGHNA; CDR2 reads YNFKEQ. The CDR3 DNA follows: TGTGCCAGCAGCCAAGAGTGGACTCCCGGGGGGGGAGATACGCAGTATTTT. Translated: CASSQEWTPGGGDTQYF.

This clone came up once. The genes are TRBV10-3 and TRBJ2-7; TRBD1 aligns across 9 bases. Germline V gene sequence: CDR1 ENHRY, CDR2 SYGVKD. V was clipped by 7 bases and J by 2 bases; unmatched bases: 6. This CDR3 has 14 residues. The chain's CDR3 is CAITPGQGPYEQYF. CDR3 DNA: TGTGCCATCACCCCGGGACAGGGACCCTACGAGCAGTACTTC.

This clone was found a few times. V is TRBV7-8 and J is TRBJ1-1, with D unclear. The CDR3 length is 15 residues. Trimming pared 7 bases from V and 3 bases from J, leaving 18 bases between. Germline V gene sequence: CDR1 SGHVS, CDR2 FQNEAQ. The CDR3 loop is CASTRREGVDTEAFF. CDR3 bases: TGTGCCAGCACCAGGCGGGAGGGAGTGGACACTGAAGCTTTCTTT.

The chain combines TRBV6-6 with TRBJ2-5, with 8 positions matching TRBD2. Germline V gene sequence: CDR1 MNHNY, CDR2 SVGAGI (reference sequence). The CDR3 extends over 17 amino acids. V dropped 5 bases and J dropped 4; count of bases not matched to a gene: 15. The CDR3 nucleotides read TGTGCCAGCAGTCCACGCCGCAGCGGGAGAATTGGAGAGACCCAGTACTTC. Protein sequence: CASSPRRSGRIGETQYF.

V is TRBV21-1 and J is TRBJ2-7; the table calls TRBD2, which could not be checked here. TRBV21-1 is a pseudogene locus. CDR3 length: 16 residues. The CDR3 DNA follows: TGTGCCAGCAGCAAAATTAGCCCAACGGAGGTCTACGAGCAGTACTTC. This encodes CASSKISPTEVYEQYF.

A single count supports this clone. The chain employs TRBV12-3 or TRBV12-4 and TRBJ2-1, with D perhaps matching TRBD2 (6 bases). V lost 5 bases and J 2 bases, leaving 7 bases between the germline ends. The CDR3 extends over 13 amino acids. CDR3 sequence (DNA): TGTGCCAGCAGTAGCGGGCCCTACAATGAGCAGTTCTTC. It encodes CASSSGPYNEQFF.

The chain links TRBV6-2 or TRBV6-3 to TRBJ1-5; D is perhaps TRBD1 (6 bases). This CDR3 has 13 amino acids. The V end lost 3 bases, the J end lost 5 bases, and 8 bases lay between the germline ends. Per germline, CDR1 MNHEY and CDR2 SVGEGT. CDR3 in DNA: TGTGCCAGCAGTTATTACAGGGATCAGCCCCAGCATTTT. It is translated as CASSYYRDQPQHF.

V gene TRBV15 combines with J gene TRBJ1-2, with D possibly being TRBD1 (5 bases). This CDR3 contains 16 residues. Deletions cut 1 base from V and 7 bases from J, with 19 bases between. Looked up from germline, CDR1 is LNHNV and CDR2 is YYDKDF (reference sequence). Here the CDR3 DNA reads TGTGCCACCAGCAGAGGACCTCGGGGCAGGGAGGGTGGCTACACCTTC. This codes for CATSRGPRGREGGYTF.

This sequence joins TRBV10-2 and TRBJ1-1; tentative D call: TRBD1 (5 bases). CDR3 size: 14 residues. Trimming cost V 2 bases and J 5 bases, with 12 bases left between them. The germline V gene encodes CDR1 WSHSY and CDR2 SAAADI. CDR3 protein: CASSEGGTRTEAFF. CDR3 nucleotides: TGCGCCAGCAGTGAGGGAGGGACTCGAACTGAAGCTTTCTTT.

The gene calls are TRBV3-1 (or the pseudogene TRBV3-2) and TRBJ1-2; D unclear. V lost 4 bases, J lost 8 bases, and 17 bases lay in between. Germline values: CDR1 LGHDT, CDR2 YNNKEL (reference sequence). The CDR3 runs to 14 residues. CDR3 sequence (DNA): TGTGCCAGCAGCCTAAACGTCGGGTCTGGAGGCTACACCTTC. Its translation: CASSLNVGSGGYTF.

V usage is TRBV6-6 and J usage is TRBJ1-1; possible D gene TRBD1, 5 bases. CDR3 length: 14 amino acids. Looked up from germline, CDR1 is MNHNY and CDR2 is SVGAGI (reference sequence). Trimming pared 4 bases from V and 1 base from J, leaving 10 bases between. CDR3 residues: CASSSGLSNTEAFF. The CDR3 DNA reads TGTGCCAGCAGTTCGGGACTGTCGAACACTGAAGCTTTCTTT.

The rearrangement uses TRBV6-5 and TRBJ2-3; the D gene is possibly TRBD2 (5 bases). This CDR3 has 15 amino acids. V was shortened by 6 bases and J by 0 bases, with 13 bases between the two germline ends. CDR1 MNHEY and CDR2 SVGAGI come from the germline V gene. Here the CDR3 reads CASSPADYSTDTQYF. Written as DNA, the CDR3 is TGTGCCAGCAGCCCAGCGGATTATAGCACAGATACGCAGTATTTT.

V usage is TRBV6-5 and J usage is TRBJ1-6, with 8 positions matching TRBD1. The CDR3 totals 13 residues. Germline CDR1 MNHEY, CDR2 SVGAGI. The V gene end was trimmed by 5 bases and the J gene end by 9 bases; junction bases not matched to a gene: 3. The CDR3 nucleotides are TGTGCCAGCAGTCGTACAGGGGGTTCACCCCTCCACTTT. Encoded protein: CASSRTGGSPLHF.